The rows below give T cell receptor beta chains drawn from one sample of a study of blood T cells in healthy people across ages. TCRdb redid the calling of the 5' RACE reads with MiXCR, one entry per CDR3 protein. The sample has some 1.6 million distinct CDR3 sequences, roughly 32% seen once; the top ten hold 11%. What was sequenced was blood. These receptors all stem from a woman aged 30 to 39 in good health. CDR3s include the opening cysteine and the closing phenylalanine or tryptophan. The D gene is left open where the match is weak. Size tells how often a clone was seen (once, few, many) or the class of an expanded clone, and some rows leave it out.

d_gene	abundance	v_gene	j_gene	CDR3aa	CDR3nt
TRBD2	-	TRBV27	TRBJ2-1	CASSLTTSGSDNEQFF	TGTGCCAGCAGTTTAACTACTAGCGGGTCCGACAATGAGCAGTTCTTC
-	-	TRBV12-3/TRBV12-4	TRBJ2-3	CASSSGELADAQYF	TGTGCCAGCAGTTCCGGGGAGTTAGCAGATGCGCAGTATTTT
-	few	TRBV12-3/TRBV12-4	TRBJ2-3	CASSGQGPTDTQYF	TGTGCCAGCAGTGGGCAGGGCCCCACAGATACGCAGTATTTT
-	-	TRBV20-1	TRBJ1-5	CSAGEGGSRPQHF	TGCAGTGCCGGAGAGGGGGGGAGCCGGCCCCAGCATTTT
-	-	TRBV30	TRBJ2-3	CACVGVDTQYF	TGTGCTTGCGTTGGGGTAGATACGCAGTATTTT
TRBD1	many	TRBV28	TRBJ2-7	CASSPPGQGAYEQYF	TGTGCCAGCTCACCACCGGGACAGGGGGCCTACGAGCAGTACTTC
-	few	TRBV7-3	TRBJ2-3	CASSLTGPYSTDTQYF	TGTGCCAGCAGCTTAACAGGCCCATATAGCACAGATACGCAGTATTTT
TRBD2	-	TRBV7-2	TRBJ2-7	CASSPGLGAALISYEQYF	TGTGCCAGCAGCCCGGGACTAGGGGCTGCTCTTATCTCCTACGAGCAGTACTTC
-	few	TRBV30	TRBJ2-4	CAWNSGFSAKNIQYF	TGTGCCTGGAATTCAGGGTTTAGTGCCAAAAACATTCAGTACTTC
TRBD1	-	TRBV12-3/TRBV12-4	TRBJ2-3	CASSFEPGQSADTQYF	TGTGCCAGCAGTTTCGAGCCGGGACAGAGCGCAGATACGCAGTATTTT
-	many	TRBV9	TRBJ2-3	CASSVLGFSTDTQYF	TGTGCCAGCAGCGTATTGGGGTTTAGCACAGATACGCAGTATTTT
TRBD1	once	TRBV6-2/TRBV6-3	TRBJ2-1	CASSRYRGSSYNEQFF	TGTGCCAGCAGCCGGTACAGGGGCAGCTCCTACAATGAGCAGTTCTTC
-	-	TRBV24-1	TRBJ2-5	CATSDSKGDQETQYF	TGTGCCACCAGTGATTCGAAGGGGGACCAAGAGACCCAGTACTTC
-	-	TRBV6-6	TRBJ2-2	CASSRNTNTGELFF	TGTGCCAGCAGCAGAAATACGAACACCGGGGAGCTGTTTTTT
-	-	TRBV5-1	TRBJ1-2	CASSFSRTQGHYYGYTF	TGCGCCAGCAGCTTTTCCCGAACCCAGGGACACTACTATGGCTACACCTTC
TRBD2	-	TRBV9	TRBJ2-5	CASSVQAGGRQETQYF	TGTGCCAGCAGCGTACAAGCGGGGGGTAGGCAAGAGACCCAGTACTTC
TRBD1	-	TRBV5-5	TRBJ2-1	CASSRLTGVYNEQFF	TGTGCCAGCAGCCGACTGACAGGGGTCTACAATGAGCAGTTCTTC
TRBD2	-	TRBV20-1	TRBJ2-1	CSATLDGGGATNEQFF	TGCAGTGCTACCCTAGATGGCGGGGGGGCAACCAATGAGCAGTTCTTC
-	once	TRBV28	TRBJ1-1	CASGTAYMNTEAFF	TGTGCCAGCGGAACAGCCTATATGAACACTGAAGCTTTCTTT
-	few	TRBV5-1	TRBJ1-1	CASSLKVGMNTEAFF	TGCGCCAGCAGCCTAAAAGTCGGGATGAACACTGAAGCTTTCTTT
-	few	TRBV27	TRBJ2-3	CASRSRSGRPGRDTQYF	TGTGCCAGCAGATCCCGAAGCGGGCGCCCGGGAAGGGATACGCAGTATTTT
-	few	TRBV20-1	TRBJ2-7	CSAHQGLTYEQYF	TGCAGTGCCCATCAGGGACTTACCTACGAGCAGTACTTC
-	once	TRBV5-1	TRBJ2-1	CAGSWGIDSLGEQFF	TGCGCCGGCAGCTGGGGGATCGACAGTTTAGGGGAGCAGTTCTTC
TRBD1	few	TRBV28	TRBJ1-6	CASNPDRDGSPLHF	TGTGCCAGCAACCCTGACAGGGATGGATCACCCCTCCACTTT
TRBD2	few	TRBV7-9	TRBJ2-1	CASSSEGLAGETYNEQFF	TGTGCCAGCAGCTCCGAAGGTTTAGCGGGAGAAACCTACAATGAGCAGTTCTTC
TRBD2	-	TRBV5-1	TRBJ2-1	CASSALAGGIYNEQFF	TGCGCCAGCAGCGCCCTTGCGGGAGGGATCTACAATGAGCAGTTCTTC
TRBD1	-	TRBV9	TRBJ2-6	CASSTHQGAWGANVLTF	TGTGCCAGCAGCACCCATCAGGGGGCGTGGGGGGCCAACGTCCTGACTTTC
-	-	TRBV20-1	TRBJ2-1	CSANSNEQFF	TGCAGTGCCAATTCCAATGAGCAGTTCTTC
-	-	TRBV4-2	TRBJ2-7	CASSQAWQELHYEQYF	TGTGCCAGCAGCCAAGCGTGGCAGGAACTACACTACGAGCAGTACTTC
-	-	TRBV6-1	TRBJ1-2	CASSPPGFGYTF	TGTGCCAGCAGCCCCCCGGGTTTTGGCTACACCTTC
-	-	TRBV18	TRBJ2-5	CASSRLRSGEEAQYF	TGTGCCAGCTCGCGCCTCAGGAGTGGTGAAGAGGCCCAGTACTTC
TRBD1	few	TRBV5-1	TRBJ1-1	CASSLGGGILNTEAFF	TGCGCCAGCAGCTTGGGAGGGGGCATACTGAACACTGAAGCTTTCTTT
-	many	TRBV29-1	TRBJ2-3	CSVEDRLRGSTDTQYF	TGCAGCGTTGAAGATAGGTTAAGGGGATCCACAGATACGCAGTATTTT
TRBD1	many	TRBV12-3/TRBV12-4	TRBJ2-1	CASSLRTGTGRNNEQFF	TGTGCCAGCAGTTTAAGGACCGGGACAGGGAGGAACAATGAGCAGTTCTTC
-	-	TRBV11-3	TRBJ2-2	CASSADQNTGELFF	TGTGCCAGCAGCGCGGATCAAAACACCGGGGAGCTGTTTTTT
TRBD1	-	TRBV4-1	TRBJ2-3	CASSQVDRDVDTQYF	TGCGCCAGCAGCCAAGTTGACAGGGATGTGGATACGCAGTATTTT
-	few	TRBV3-1	TRBJ2-7	CASSHQGTYEQYF	TGTGCCAGCAGCCACCAGGGTACGTACGAGCAGTACTTC
-	-	TRBV5-6	TRBJ2-1	CASSPGTGLGNERFF	TGTGCCAGCAGCCCCGGGACGGGGTTAGGAAATGAGCGGTTCTTC
TRBD2	many	TRBV29-1	TRBJ2-1	CSVLAGGRNEQFF	TGCAGCGTTTTAGCGGGGGGGCGCAATGAGCAGTTCTTC
TRBD2	-	TRBV3-1	TRBJ2-7	CASSDIAGAHLYEQYF	TGTGCCAGCAGCGATATAGCGGGGGCCCACCTCTACGAGCAGTACTTC
-	-	TRBV6-6	TRBJ1-5	CASRALMDNQPQHF	TGTGCCAGCAGAGCACTTATGGACAATCAGCCCCAGCATTTT
-	-	TRBV30	TRBJ1-1	CAWSRATEAFF	TGTGCCTGGAGCCGGGCCACTGAAGCTTTCTTT
-	few	TRBV7-6	TRBJ1-5	CASSARQGLIGNQPQHF	TGTGCCAGCAGCGCGCGTCAGGGTTTAATAGGCAATCAGCCCCAGCATTTT
-	-	TRBV19	TRBJ2-7	CASSPSLSGYEQYF	TGCGCCAGTAGTCCCTCTCTCTCCGGCTACGAGCAGTACTTC
-	many	TRBV29-1	TRBJ1-2	CSVLANYGYTF	TGCAGCGTCTTAGCTAACTATGGCTACACCTTC
-	-	TRBV6-6	TRBJ1-2	CASSYDDGDNGYTF	TGTGCCAGCAGTTACGACGACGGTGACAATGGCTACACCTTC
TRBD2	few	TRBV30	TRBJ2-5	CAWSLSGGQETQYF	TGTGCCTGGAGTCTGTCGGGGGGACAAGAGACCCAGTACTTC
TRBD2	-	TRBV20-1	TRBJ2-3	CSASPIAGDPDTQYF	TGCAGTGCTAGCCCTATAGCGGGAGACCCAGATACGCAGTATTTT
-	-	TRBV10-3	TRBJ1-6	CAISDGTGSNSPLHF	TGTGCCATCAGTGATGGAACAGGCTCGAATTCACCCCTCCACTTT
-	-	TRBV12-3/TRBV12-4	TRBJ1-4	CASSLRRTNEKLFF	TGTGCCAGCAGTTTACGGCGGACGAATGAAAAACTGTTTTTT
-	-	TRBV18	TRBJ2-2	CASSPPGTGERFF	TGTGCCAGCTCACCACCGGGGACCGGGGAGCGGTTTTTT